The 17 T cell receptor beta chains below come from one sample, sequenced in a study of PD-1 blockade in classical Hodgkin lymphoma. Relapses following autologous stem cell transplantation were seen in all patients, with brentuximab vedotin exposure varying. Only in-frame clones appear in the TCRdb table, and some are missing; sequencing was by immunoSEQ multiplex PCR. The repertoire includes some 20,000 clones, around 84% of them detected once, and nearly 6.5% sits in the top ten. The material sequenced was peripheral blood mononuclear cells (PBMCs), taken at baseline. These receptors came from a human donor with classical Hodgkin lymphoma.

The CDR3 DNA reads TGTGCCAGCAGTTTACACATAACCTACGAGCAGTACTTC. This translates into CASSLHITYEQYF. The rearrangement uses TRBV27 and TRBJ2-7; D gene ambiguous. The CDR3 length is 13 residues. Trimming cost V 2 bases and J 2 bases, with 7 bases left between them. Germline V gene sequence: CDR1 MNHEY, CDR2 SMNVEV (reference sequence).

This clone was picked up a small number of times. V is TRBV10-3 and J is TRBJ1-5; D unresolved. CDR3 size: 12 residues. From germline, CDR1 is ENHRY and CDR2 SYGVKD. Trimming pared 2 bases from V and 11 bases from J, leaving 10 bases between. The CDR3 loop reads CAISEGGRAQHF. The CDR3 DNA sequence: TGTGCCATCAGTGAGGGAGGGAGGGCCCAGCATTTT.

This chain connects TRBV7-8 to TRBJ1-2; 7 bases are a match to TRBD1. Losses at the gene ends were 1 base for V and 5 bases for J; bases not matched to a gene: 10. The germline V gene has CDR1 SGHVS and CDR2 FQNEAQ. The CDR3 totals 16 residues. This CDR3 is CASSLGRWGTDYGYTF. DNA of the CDR3: TGTGCCAGCAGCTTAGGTCGGTGGGGGACAGATTATGGCTACACCTTC.

This sequence joins TRBV28 and TRBJ1-3; 8 nucleotides agree with TRBD1. After removal of 6 bases from V and 3 bases from J, the junction contained 4 bases not matched to a gene. Per germline, CDR1 MDHEN and CDR2 SYDVKM. This CDR3 spans 14 amino acids. The CDR3 DNA is TGTGCCAGCAGAACTACAGGGGGTGGAAACACCATATATTTT. It encodes CASRTTGGGNTIYF. The complete variable domain, with remaining parts taken from reference TRBV28 and TRBJ1-3, reads DVKVTQSSRYLVKRTGEKVFLECVQDMDHENMFWYRQDPGLGLRLIYFSYDVKMKEKGDIPEGYSVSREKKERFSLILESASTNQTSMYLCASRTTGGGNTIYFGEGSWLTVV.

This rearrangement joins TRBV25-1 to TRBJ1-6; maybe TRBD1 (6 bases). CDR1 and CDR2 from the germline V gene are MGHDK and SYGVNS. V was shortened by 11 bases and J by 7 bases, with 15 bases between the two germline ends. This CDR3 spans 13 amino acids. The CDR3 here is CASSRGPNSPLHF. The CDR3 DNA sequence: TGTGCCTCCTCCAGGGGACCCAATTCACCCCTCCACTTT.

This clone was observed a handful of times. The CDR3 nucleotides read TGTGCCAGCAGTTTATCCCGGGCCCCCCGGCTGAACACCATATATTTT. Protein: CASSLSRAPRLNTIYF. The V call is TRBV28, the J call TRBJ1-3; the D is unclear. V gave up 1 base and J gave up 7 bases, with 17 bases separating them. The CDR3 consists of 16 residues. Germline V gene sequence: CDR1 MDHEN, CDR2 SYDVKM.

J is TRBJ2-2 and V is TRBV5-1; D perhaps matches TRBD1 (5 bases). Deletions cut 4 bases from V and 1 base from J, with 14 bases between. CDR1 and CDR2 (germline): SGHRS, YFSETQ. This CDR3 is built from 16 residues. The CDR3 region has the DNA TGCGCCAGCAGCCAACTCCCGACAGAGAACACCGGGGAGCTGTTTTTT. This encodes CASSQLPTENTGELFF.

This chain joins TRBV19 and TRBJ2-2; D remains ambiguous. The CDR3 is made up of 12 amino acids. V gave up 6 bases and J gave up 3 bases, with 5 bases separating them. Germline V gene sequence: CDR1 LNHDA, CDR2 SQIVND (reference sequence). This CDR3 is CASRDYTGELFF. CDR3 in DNA: TGTGCCAGTAGGGATTACACCGGGGAGCTGTTTTTT.

This sequence joins TRBV27 and TRBJ2-3; D perhaps matches TRBD2 (5 bases). The germline V and J ends were trimmed by 5 bases and 3 bases, with 9 bases remaining between them. The CDR3 consists of 13 residues. CDR1 and CDR2 (germline): MNHEY, SMNVEV (reference sequence). In nucleotides, the CDR3 is TGTGCCAGCAGTGAAGGGAGAACAGATACGCAGTATTTT. This gives the protein CASSEGRTDTQYF.

The chain links TRBV10-1 to TRBJ2-7, with 8 bases fitting TRBD1. Germline CDR1 WNHNN, CDR2 SYGVQD (reference sequence). This CDR3 is built from 14 residues. J was trimmed by 3 bases and V by 4 bases; bases with no gene match: 5. CDR3 DNA sequence: TGCGCCAGCAGTGTAGGGACAGGCGTCTACGAGCAGTACTTC. Amino acid sequence: CASSVGTGVYEQYF.

This chain links TRBV18 with TRBJ1-1; a weak D match, TRBD1 (5 bases). This CDR3 contains 13 residues. Germline values: CDR1 KGHSH, CDR2 LQKENI. Trimming took off 4 bases at V and 1 base at J, with 7 bases between the two ends. The CDR3 nucleotides are TGTGCCAGCTCACGGGACGCGAACACTGAAGCTTTCTTT. Amino acids: CASSRDANTEAFF. Based on the CDR3 plus reference TRBV18 and TRBJ1-1, the full variable domain is NAGVMQNPRHLVRRRGQEARLRCSPMKGHSHVYWYRQLPEEGLKFMVYLQKENIIDESGMPKERFSAEFPKEGPSILRIQQVVRGDSAAYFCASSRDANTEAFFGQGTRLTVV.

As for this clone: The identical CDR3 is also encoded by other nucleotide sequences in the sample. V gene TRBV2 combines with J gene TRBJ2-1; 11 nucleotides align to TRBD1. This CDR3 region has 15 residues. The germline CDR1 and CDR2 sequences are SNHLY and FYNNEI. The junction had 4 bases not matched to a gene; V was cut back by 2 bases and J by 7 bases. CDR3 sequence reads: CASSEPGQGENEQFF. CDR3 sequence (DNA): TGTGCCAGCAGTGAACCGGGACAGGGGGAAAATGAGCAGTTCTTC.

V and J are TRBV19 and TRBJ1-1, with D possibly matching TRBD1 (5 bases). V lost 9 bases, J lost 4 bases, and 12 bases lay in between. Germline V gene sequence: CDR1 LNHDA, CDR2 SQIVND (reference sequence). The CDR3 is 12 amino acids. In nucleotides, the CDR3 is TGTGCCAGACCGTGGGGGACCACTGAAGCTTTCTTT. Translation gives CARPWGTTEAFF.

Here the CDR3 reads CASSKQQGGRDTQYF. The CDR3 nucleotides are TGTGCCAGCAGCAAACAACAGGGGGGGAGGGATACGCAGTATTTT. The chain links TRBV7-2 to TRBJ2-3; TRBD1 is a possible D gene (8 bases). CDR3 size: 15 residues. Between the trimmed V and J ends, which lost 5 bases and 6 bases, there was a span of 18 bases. Looked up from germline, CDR1 is SGHTA and CDR2 is FQGNSA. The full variable domain, rest sourced from reference TRBV7-2 and TRBJ2-3, is GAGVSQSPSNKVTEKGKDVELRCDPISGHTALYWYRQSLGQGLEFLIYFQGNSAPDKSGLPSDRFSAERTGGSVSTLTIQRTQQEDSAVYLCASSKQQGGRDTQYFGPGTRLTVL.

The rearrangement links TRBV28 to TRBJ2-5; no clear D gene. Trimming stripped 6 bases from V and 1 base from J, with 12 bases between. The CDR3 is 14 residues long. The germline V gene encodes CDR1 MDHEN and CDR2 SYDVKM. DNA of the CDR3: TGTGCCAGCAGCCCCGACCAGGTCCAAGAGACCCAGTACTTC. Translated: CASSPDQVQETQYF.

This chain links TRBV7-9 with TRBJ1-2; no firm D call. The CDR3 totals 12 residues. V dropped 3 bases and J dropped 5 bases, with 7 bases sitting between them. Germline V gene sequence: CDR1 SEHNR, CDR2 FQNEAQ (reference sequence). CDR3 region: CASSFQDYGYTF. DNA of the CDR3: TGTGCCAGCAGCTTTCAGGATTATGGCTACACCTTC. The full variable domain, with the rest looked up from reference TRBV7-9 and TRBJ1-2, is DTGVSQNPRHKITKRGQNVTFRCDPISEHNRLYWYRQTLGQGPEFLTYFQNEAQLEKSRLLSDRFSAERPKGSFSTLEIQRTEQGDSAMYLCASSFQDYGYTFGSGTRLTVV.

V gene TRBV28 combines with J gene TRBJ1-1; D call uncertain. CDR1 and CDR2 (germline): MDHEN, SYDVKM. Trimming stripped 3 bases from V and 4 bases from J, with 9 bases between. CDR3 size: 13 residues. The CDR3 DNA is TGTGCCAGCAGTTTGAGTCTAGGCACTGAAGCTTTCTTT. This sequence encodes CASSLSLGTEAFF.